This TCR beta chain was observed in a study of technical replicates of blood from a handful of donors. A word on this clone: Other DNA sequences in this specimen translate into the identical CDR3.

Some clones are missing from TCRdb's copy, which holds only in-frame ones; the method was immunoSEQ multiplex PCR. This table holds more than 60,000 clones, more than 85% found once. This CDR3 has 14 residues. V lost 3 bases and J lost 5; bases outside the gene matches: 3. The germline V gene encodes CDR1 SGHTS and CDR2 YDEGEE. This TCR came from a human donor in good health. Sequencing was done on a sample of T cells isolated from PBMCs. The chain recombines TRBV5-8 with TRBJ2-7; TRBD1 matches 12 bases. CDR3 protein: CASSWGQGADEQYF. The CDR3 coding sequence is TGTGCCAGCAGCTGGGGACAGGGGGCAGACGAGCAGTACTTC.